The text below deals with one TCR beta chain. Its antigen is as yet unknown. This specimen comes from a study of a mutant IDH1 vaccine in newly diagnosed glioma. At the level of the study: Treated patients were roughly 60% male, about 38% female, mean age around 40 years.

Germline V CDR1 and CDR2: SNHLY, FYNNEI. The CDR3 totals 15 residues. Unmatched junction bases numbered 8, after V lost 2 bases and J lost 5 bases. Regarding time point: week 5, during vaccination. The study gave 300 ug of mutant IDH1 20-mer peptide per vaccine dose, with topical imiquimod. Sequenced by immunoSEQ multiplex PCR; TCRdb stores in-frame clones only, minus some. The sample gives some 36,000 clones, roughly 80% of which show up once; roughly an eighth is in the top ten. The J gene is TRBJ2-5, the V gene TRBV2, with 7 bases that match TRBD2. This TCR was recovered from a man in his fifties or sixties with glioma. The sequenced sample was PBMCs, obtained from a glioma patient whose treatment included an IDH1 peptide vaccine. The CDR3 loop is CASSELAARRETQYF. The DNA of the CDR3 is TGTGCCAGCAGTGAACTAGCGGCCCGCCGGGAGACCCAGTACTTC.